Listed below are T cell receptor beta chains from one sample, sequenced in a study of T cell responses to AZD1222 COVID-19 vaccine. Assay: immunoSEQ multiplex PCR; the TCRdb copy retains only in-frame clones and omits some. Among roughly 180,000 clones, around 93% were seen once, and the ten largest hold about 9%. The material sequenced was peripheral blood, taken on day 0 of AZD1222 vaccination. These TCRs come from an adult in good health. Each CDR3 is given with its conserved first and last residue. A D gene is named only where the DNA matches it firmly. Rows give clone size only sometimes, using once, few, many, or a class for an expanded clone.

>TRBJ2-7|-|TRBV3-1/TRBV3-2|-
CASRGSHEQYF
TGTGCCAGCCGGGGGTCCCACGAGCAGTACTTC
>TRBJ1-1|-|TRBV5-8|-
CASSTQGEAFF
TGTGCCAGCAGTACCCAGGGGGAAGCTTTCTTT
>TRBJ2-2|-|TRBV20-1|-
CSASYVRGAAGELFF
TGCAGTGCTAGTTACGTCCGGGGCGCAGCCGGGGAGCTGTTTTTT
>TRBJ2-7|once|TRBV9|TRBD1
CASSSRTGVAF
TGTGCCAGCAGCTCCCGGACAGGGGTGGCCTTC
>TRBJ2-2|few|TRBV27|-
CASTQGPWAVTGELFF
TGTGCCAGCACTCAGGGACCGTGGGCTGTCACCGGGGAGCTGTTTTTT
>TRBJ1-6|-|TRBV27|-
CASSFSQGQYNSPLHF
TGTGCCAGCAGTTTCTCACAGGGCCAATATAATTCACCCCTCCACTTT
>TRBJ2-1|-|TRBV9|-
CASSETDWSRGDEQFF
TGTGCCAGCAGTGAAACCGACTGGTCAAGGGGCGATGAGCAGTTCTTC
>TRBJ1-1|-|TRBV6-5|TRBD1
CASSHGQGVAEAFF
TGTGCCAGCAGTCACGGACAGGGGGTCGCTGAAGCTTTCTTT
>TRBJ1-4|-|TRBV30|TRBD1
CAWGQGMGEKLFF
TGTGCCTGGGGACAGGGCATGGGCGAAAAACTGTTTTTT
>TRBJ2-5|-|TRBV6-5|TRBD2
CASKSGSGETQYF
TGTGCCAGCAAGAGCGGGAGTGGAGAGACCCAGTACTTC
>TRBJ2-7|-|TRBV28|-
CASRDVIVGYEQYF
TGTGCCAGCAGAGACGTCATAGTGGGCTACGAGCAGTACTTC
>TRBJ2-7|-|TRBV7-2|-
CASSFDTYEQYF
TGTGCCAGCAGCTTTGACACCTACGAGCAGTACTTC
>TRBJ2-2|-|TRBV29-1|-
CSGQERTTGELFF
TGCAGCGGACAAGAGCGGACCACCGGGGAGCTGTTTTTT
>TRBJ1-2|-|TRBV6-5|TRBD1
CASTPGGQLGGYTF
TGTGCCAGCACCCCAGGGGGCCAGCTAGGAGGCTACACCTTC
>TRBJ1-1|-|TRBV12-3/TRBV12-4|-
CASSLHRDEAFF
TGTGCCAGCAGTCTCCATAGAGATGAAGCTTTCTTT
>TRBJ1-5|-|TRBV4-3|TRBD1
CASSQDTGGNQPQHF
TGCGCCAGCAGCCAAGATACAGGGGGCAATCAGCCCCAGCATTTT
>TRBJ1-1|-|TRBV4-2|TRBD1
CASSPPRGHTEAFF
TGTGCCAGCAGCCCCCCCAGGGGGCACACTGAAGCTTTCTTT
>TRBJ2-5|-|TRBV25-1|-
CASSEFRQPETQYF
TGTGCCAGCAGTGAATTTCGCCAGCCAGAGACCCAGTACTTC
>TRBJ1-1|-|TRBV19|-
CASSIIRPRYTEAFF
TGTGCCAGTAGTATCATCAGACCCCGGTACACTGAAGCTTTCTTT
>TRBJ2-5|-|TRBV5-1|TRBD2
CASSSLAGGPQETQYF
TGCGCCAGCAGCTCCCTAGCGGGAGGGCCCCAGGAGACCCAGTACTTC
>TRBJ2-1|-|TRBV29-1|-
CSGEINNEQFF
TGCAGCGGGGAGATTAACAATGAGCAGTTCTTC
>TRBJ2-7|-|TRBV4-1|-
CASSQDTAEQYF
TGCGCCAGCAGCCAAGACACAGCCGAGCAGTACTTC
>TRBJ2-1|-|TRBV27|TRBD1
CASSLWQGAHEQFF
TGTGCCAGCAGTTTGTGGCAGGGGGCTCATGAGCAGTTCTTC
>TRBJ2-2|-|TRBV5-1|TRBD2
CASSFFSGNHIMNTGELFF
TGCGCCAGCAGCTTTTTTAGCGGGAACCATATTATGAACACCGGGGAGCTGTTTTTT
>TRBJ1-1|-|TRBV5-1|-
CASSSQGRGTEAFF
TGCGCCAGCAGCTCGCAGGGAAGGGGGACTGAAGCTTTCTTT
>TRBJ2-7|-|TRBV11-2|-
CASNPRVDMYAYEQYF
TGTGCCAGCAACCCGCGTGTTGACATGTATGCCTACGAGCAGTACTTC
>TRBJ1-2|-|TRBV6-1|-
CASSQRGPYGYTF
TGTGCCAGCAGTCAACGTGGGCCCTACGGCTACACCTTC
>TRBJ2-1|-|TRBV7-9|-
CASSFWANDYNEQFF
TGTGCCAGCAGCTTTTGGGCTAACGATTACAATGAGCAGTTCTTC
>TRBJ2-5|-|TRBV11-1|-
CASSFSPGAGEETQYF
TGTGCCAGCAGCTTTTCTCCAGGGGCAGGCGAAGAGACCCAGTACTTC
>TRBJ2-7|-|TRBV6-2/TRBV6-3|-
CASSRAGGVQYF
TGTGCCAGCAGCCGGGCTGGAGGTGTGCAGTACTTC
>TRBJ2-5|-|TRBV6-5|-
CASSYGRQEETQYF
TGTGCCAGCAGTTACGGACGGCAGGAAGAGACCCAGTACTTC
>TRBJ1-4|-|TRBV5-1|-
CASSDGTLGEKLFF
TGCGCCAGCAGCGACGGGACTCTGGGTGAAAAACTGTTTTTT
>TRBJ2-3|-|TRBV13|-
CASSFPSEGTDTQYF
TGTGCCAGCAGCTTTCCTAGCGAAGGCACAGATACGCAGTATTTT
>TRBJ1-5|-|TRBV6-2/TRBV6-3|TRBD1
CASSKPYGQGDSNQPQHF
TGTGCCAGCAGCAAGCCCTATGGACAGGGCGATAGCAATCAGCCCCAGCATTTT
>TRBJ2-2|-|TRBV5-4|TRBD2
CASSRELAEASTGELFF
TGTGCCAGCAGCCGTGAACTAGCGGAGGCAAGCACCGGGGAGCTGTTTTTT
>TRBJ2-7|once|TRBV19|TRBD2
CASRLAGGSYEQYF
TGTGCCAGTAGACTAGCGGGAGGCTCCTACGAGCAGTACTTC
>TRBJ2-7|-|TRBV5-1|TRBD2
CASSLTLAGGGDEQYF
TGCGCCAGCAGCTTGACGCTAGCGGGAGGGGGGGACGAGCAGTACTTC
>TRBJ2-5|few|TRBV15|-
CATSKVAGETQYF
TGTGCCACCAGCAAGGTGGCCGGAGAGACCCAGTACTTC
>TRBJ1-5|-|TRBV28|-
CASSGEQPQHF
TGTGCCAGCTCCGGGGAACAGCCCCAGCATTTT
>TRBJ2-1|-|TRBV6-2/TRBV6-3|-
CASSSLDRLSYNEQFF
TGTGCCAGCAGTTCCTTAGACAGGCTCTCCTACAATGAGCAGTTCTTC
>TRBJ1-6|-|TRBV6-1|-
CASSEYNSPLHF
TGTGCCAGCAGTGAATATAATTCACCCCTCCACTTT
>TRBJ2-7|-|TRBV3-1/TRBV3-2|TRBD2
CASSPGLAGGSGKYEQYF
TGTGCCAGCAGTCCCGGACTAGCGGGAGGATCCGGAAAGTACGAGCAGTACTTC
>TRBJ2-1|-|TRBV3-1/TRBV3-2|TRBD2
CASSSTSGIFNEQFF
TGTGCCAGCAGCTCGACTAGCGGGATCTTCAATGAGCAGTTCTTC
>TRBJ2-7|-|TRBV5-1|-
CASVGRDSYEQYF
TGCGCCAGCGTAGGGCGGGATTCCTACGAGCAGTACTTC
>TRBJ1-4|-|TRBV4-2|-
CASSPRSDGLNEKLFF
TGTGCCAGCAGCCCAAGGAGCGACGGCCTTAATGAAAAACTGTTTTTT
>TRBJ2-5|-|TRBV11-2|TRBD2
CASSLVPGGLQETQYF
TGTGCCAGCAGCTTAGTGCCGGGAGGGCTCCAAGAGACCCAGTACTTC
>TRBJ2-7|-|TRBV4-1|TRBD2
CASSQDDGQAPTSGSYEQYF
TGCGCCAGCAGCCAAGATGATGGACAGGCCCCGACTAGCGGGTCCTACGAGCAGTACTTC
>TRBJ2-5|-|TRBV19|-
CASSIGGGKETQYF
TGTGCCAGTAGTATTGGGGGCGGGAAAGAGACCCAGTACTTC
>TRBJ1-2|-|TRBV6-2/TRBV6-3|TRBD1
CASSRSAGQGADGYTF
TGTGCCAGCAGTAGATCGGCGGGACAGGGGGCTGATGGCTACACCTTC
>TRBJ2-5|-|TRBV4-1|-
CASSQDPGKTQYF
TGCGCCAGCAGCCAAGATCCAGGGAAGACCCAGTACTTC
>TRBJ2-1|-|TRBV3-1/TRBV3-2|-
CASSQEGYSYNEQFF
TGTGCCAGCAGCCAAGAGGGATACTCCTACAATGAGCAGTTCTTC
>TRBJ2-1|once|TRBV4-2|-
CASSPSRDARWHEQFF
TGTGCCAGCAGCCCATCCCGGGACGCCCGGTGGCATGAGCAGTTCTTC
>TRBJ1-2|-|TRBV6-6|-
CASSYPRDNYGYTF
TGTGCCAGCAGTTACCCCCGGGACAACTATGGCTACACCTTC
>TRBJ1-2|-|TRBV19|-
CASSILFRTALGKGYTF
TGTGCCAGTAGTATATTGTTTCGGACAGCCCTCGGAAAGGGCTACACCTTC